This is a list of T cell receptor beta chains from one sample in a study of blood T cell repertoires in COVID-19. The table came from immunoSEQ multiplex PCR; TCRdb's copy has only in-frame clones and leaves some out. The sample records fewer than 60,000 clones, about 87% being singletons. Input material: peripheral blood. Source of these receptors: a middle-aged man with acute or convalescent COVID-19. CDR3s include the opening cysteine and the closing phenylalanine or tryptophan. The D gene is left open where the match is weak. Clone size is stated in some rows and not others, as once, few, many or a class when expanded.

cdr3_nt cdr3_aa j_call v_call clone_size d_call cdr3_length
TGTGCCAGCAGTTCAAGGGGGGGGTATCAGCCCCAGCATTTT CASSSRGGYQPQHF TRBJ1-5 TRBV27 - - 14
TGCGCCAGCAGCGCGGGACAGGCGCTTTTAAGCGAAGCTTTCTTT CASSAGQALLSEAFF TRBJ1-1 TRBV5-1 once TRBD1 15
TGTGCCAGCAAGCGGGGCTCTGGAAACACCATATATTTT CASKRGSGNTIYF TRBJ1-3 TRBV12-3/TRBV12-4 - - 13
TGTGCCAGCAGCCTAATATACCAAACAGGGCTCCCGTATAACTATGGCTACACCTTC CASSLIYQTGLPYNYGYTF TRBJ1-2 TRBV27 - - 19
TGTGCCAGCGTTGACAGTTCTAGCACAGATACGCAGTATTTT CASVDSSSTDTQYF TRBJ2-3 TRBV2 - - 14
TGTGCCAGTAGTGATCAGGGGCGATTGACCTACAATGAGCAGTTCTTC CASSDQGRLTYNEQFF TRBJ2-1 TRBV19 - - 16
TGTGCCAGCAGGCCCAACAGGGGTGAGACCCAGTACTTC CASRPNRGETQYF TRBJ2-5 TRBV6-6 - TRBD1 13
TGCGCCAGCAGCCCCGGTTGGGAGCAGTACTTC CASSPGWEQYF TRBJ2-7 TRBV5-1 - - 11
TGTGCCAGCAGCCGTTACGGTGGGGGGGGCCGCACAGATACGCAGTATTTT CASSRYGGGGRTDTQYF TRBJ2-3 TRBV3-1/TRBV3-2 - - 17
TGTGCCACCAGCAGTCTCGGGAGGTACCAAGAGACCCAGTACTTC CATSSLGRYQETQYF TRBJ2-5 TRBV15 - TRBD2 15
TGTGCCAGCAGCGCCAATTCGGCCTACAATGAGCAGTTCTTC CASSANSAYNEQFF TRBJ2-1 TRBV11-3 - - 14
TGTGCCAGCAGTACGGGACCCCGGAGGGTGACAGATACGCAGTATTTT CASSTGPRRVTDTQYF TRBJ2-3 TRBV2 - - 16
TGTGCCAGCAGTGAGACACAGGGATTTGTCTACGAGCAGTACTTC CASSETQGFVYEQYF TRBJ2-7 TRBV6-1 - - 15
TGTGCCAGCAGCTTACTGGGACAGGAGAATGAAAAACTGTTTTTT CASSLLGQENEKLFF TRBJ1-4 TRBV7-9 - TRBD1 15
TGTGCCAGCAGCGTAGGGGACTCGCGGGCGTACGAGCAGTACTTC CASSVGDSRAYEQYF TRBJ2-7 TRBV9 - - 15